This T cell receptor beta chain emerged from a study of long-term antiretroviral therapy in people with HIV. In the study overall: The 2015 recommendation for immediate ART came about a decade after the earliest samples.

Notes on the study in general: Pre-ART expanded clones dominated the repertoire at every time point. HIV repertoires covered narrower CDR3 length ranges than controls did. The data indicate that diversity increased after ART but remained below transplant donor controls.

V shed 2 bases, J shed 7 bases, and the junction held 6 bases outside the gene matches. From germline, CDR1 is SGHTA and CDR2 FQGNSA. CDR3 length: 15 amino acids. Researchers report immunoSEQ v3.0 was run at survey level. Clones were sequenced by immunoSEQ multiplex PCR, and TCRdb holds only the in-frame ones, with some missing. This sample has tens of thousands of clones, with roughly 96% found just once. Worth noting for this clone: What it binds is not known.

Sample: unsorted PBMCs, taken 3.7 years after starting antiretroviral therapy. The chain couples TRBV7-2 to TRBJ1-2; 11 nucleotides align to TRBD1. This receptor was taken from a woman aged 50 to 60 with HIV. CDR3 region: CASSLPGQGGSGYTF. In nucleotides, the CDR3 is TGTGCCAGCAGCTTACCGGGACAGGGGGGTAGTGGCTACACCTTC.